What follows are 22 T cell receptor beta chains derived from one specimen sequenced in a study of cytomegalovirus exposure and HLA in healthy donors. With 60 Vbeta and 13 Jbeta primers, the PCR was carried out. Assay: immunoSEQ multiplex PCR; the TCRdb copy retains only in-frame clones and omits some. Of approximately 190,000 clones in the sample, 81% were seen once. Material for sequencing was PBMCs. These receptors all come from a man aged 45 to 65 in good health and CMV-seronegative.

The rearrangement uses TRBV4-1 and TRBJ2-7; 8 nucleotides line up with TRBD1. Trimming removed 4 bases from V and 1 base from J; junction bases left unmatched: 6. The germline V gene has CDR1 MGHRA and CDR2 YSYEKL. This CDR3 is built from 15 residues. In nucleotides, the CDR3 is TGCGCCAGCAGCCCCCGCGACAGGGGATCCTACGAGCAGTACTTC. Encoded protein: CASSPRDRGSYEQYF.

This CDR3 reads CASSYEDRGFEQYF. DNA of the CDR3: TGTGCCAGCAGTTACGAAGACAGGGGTTTCGAGCAGTACTTC. V is TRBV6-6 and J is TRBJ2-7; 8 bases are a match to TRBD1. Trimming at V came to 2 bases and at J to 6 bases, leaving 6 bases not matched to a gene. The CDR3 extends over 14 amino acids. Germline CDR1 and CDR2: MNHNY and SVGAGI (reference sequence).

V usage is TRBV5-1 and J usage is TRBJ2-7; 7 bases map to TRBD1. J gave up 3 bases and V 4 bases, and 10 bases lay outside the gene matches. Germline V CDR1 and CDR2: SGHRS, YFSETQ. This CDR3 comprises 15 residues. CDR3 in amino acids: CASSARQGKGYEQYF. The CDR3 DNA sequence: TGCGCCAGCAGCGCCAGACAGGGAAAGGGCTACGAGCAGTACTTC.

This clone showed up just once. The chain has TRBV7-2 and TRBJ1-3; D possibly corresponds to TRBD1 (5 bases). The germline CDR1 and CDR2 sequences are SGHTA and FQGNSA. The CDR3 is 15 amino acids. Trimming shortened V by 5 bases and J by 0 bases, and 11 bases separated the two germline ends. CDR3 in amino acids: CASSPDRLSGNTIYF. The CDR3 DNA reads TGTGCCAGCAGCCCAGACAGACTCTCTGGAAACACCATATATTTT.

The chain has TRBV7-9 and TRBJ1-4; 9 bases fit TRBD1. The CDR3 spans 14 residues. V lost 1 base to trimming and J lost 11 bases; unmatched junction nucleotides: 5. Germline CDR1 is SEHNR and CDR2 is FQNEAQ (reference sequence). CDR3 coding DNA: TGTGCCAGCAGCTTAGGGGGGACAGGGACCAAACTGTTTTTT. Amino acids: CASSLGGTGTKLFF.

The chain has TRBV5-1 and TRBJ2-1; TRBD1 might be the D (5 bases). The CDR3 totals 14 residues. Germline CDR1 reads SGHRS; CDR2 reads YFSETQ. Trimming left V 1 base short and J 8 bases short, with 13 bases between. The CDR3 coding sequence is TGCGCCAGCAGCTTGCAGGGTAATATAGATGAGCAGTTCTTC. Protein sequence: CASSLQGNIDEQFF.

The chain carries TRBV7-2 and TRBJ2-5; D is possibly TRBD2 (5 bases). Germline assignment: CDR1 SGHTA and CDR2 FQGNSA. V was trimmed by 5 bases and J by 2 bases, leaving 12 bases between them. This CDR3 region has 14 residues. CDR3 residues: CASSDYTRQETQYF. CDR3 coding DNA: TGTGCCAGCAGCGACTACACCAGACAAGAGACCCAGTACTTC. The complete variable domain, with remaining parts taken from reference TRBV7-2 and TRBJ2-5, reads GAGVSQSPSNKVTEKGKDVELRCDPISGHTALYWYRQSLGQGLEFLIYFQGNSAPDKSGLPSDRFSAERTGGSVSTLTIQRTQQEDSAVYLCASSDYTRQETQYFGPGTRLLVL.

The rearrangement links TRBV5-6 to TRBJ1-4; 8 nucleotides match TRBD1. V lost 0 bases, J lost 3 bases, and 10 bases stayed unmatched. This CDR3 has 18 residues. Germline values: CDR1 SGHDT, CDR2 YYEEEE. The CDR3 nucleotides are TGTGCCAGCAGCTTGGCCGGGTGGCAGGGGGCTTCTAATGAAAAACTGTTTTTT. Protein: CASSLAGWQGASNEKLFF.

This CDR3 reads CASSLAAGGQETQYF. The CDR3 DNA sequence: TGTGCCAGCAGCTTAGCAGCGGGGGGCCAAGAGACCCAGTACTTC. The chain combines TRBV11-2 with TRBJ2-5, with TRBD2 matching over 9 bases. V was pared by 1 base and J by 1 base, with 1 base of the junction left unmatched. Germline V CDR1 and CDR2: SGHAT, FQNNGV. This CDR3 spans 15 amino acids.

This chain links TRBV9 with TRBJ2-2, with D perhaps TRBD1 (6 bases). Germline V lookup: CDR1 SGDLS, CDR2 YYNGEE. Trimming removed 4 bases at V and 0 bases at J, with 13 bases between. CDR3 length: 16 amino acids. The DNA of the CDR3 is TGTGCCAGCAGCTCAGAGGGACATCCGAACACCGGGGAGCTGTTTTTT. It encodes CASSSEGHPNTGELFF.

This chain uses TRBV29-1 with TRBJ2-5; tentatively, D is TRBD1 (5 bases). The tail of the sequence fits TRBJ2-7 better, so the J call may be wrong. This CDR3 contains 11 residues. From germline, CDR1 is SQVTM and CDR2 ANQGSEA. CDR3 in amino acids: CSVQGTYEQYF. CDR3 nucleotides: TGCAGCGTTCAGGGAACCTACGAGCAGTACTTC.

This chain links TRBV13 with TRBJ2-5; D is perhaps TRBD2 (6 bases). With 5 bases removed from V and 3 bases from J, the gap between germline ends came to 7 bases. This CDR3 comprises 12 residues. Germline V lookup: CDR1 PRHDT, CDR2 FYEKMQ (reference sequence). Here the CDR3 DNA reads TGTGCCAGCAGCAGGGAGGAAGAGACCCAGTACTTC. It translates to CASSREEETQYF. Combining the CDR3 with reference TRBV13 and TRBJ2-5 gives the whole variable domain AAGVIQSPRHLIKEKRETATLKCYPIPRHDTVYWYQQGPGQDPQFLISFYEKMQSDKGSIPDRFSAQQFSDYHSELNMSSLELGDSALYFCASSREEETQYFGPGTRLLVL.

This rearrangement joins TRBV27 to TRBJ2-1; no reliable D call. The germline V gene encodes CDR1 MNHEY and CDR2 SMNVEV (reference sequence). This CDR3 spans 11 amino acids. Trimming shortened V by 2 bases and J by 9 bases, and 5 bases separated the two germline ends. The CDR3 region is CASSLNSEQFF. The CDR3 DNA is TGTGCCAGCAGTTTAAACAGTGAGCAGTTCTTC.

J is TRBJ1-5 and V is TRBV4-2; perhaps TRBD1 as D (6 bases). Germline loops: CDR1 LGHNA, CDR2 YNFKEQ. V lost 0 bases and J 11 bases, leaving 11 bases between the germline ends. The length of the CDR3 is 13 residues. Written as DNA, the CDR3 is TGTGCCAGCAGCCAAGATCAGGGGTTGACCCAGCATTTT. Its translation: CASSQDQGLTQHF.

The CDR3, as DNA: TGTGCCAGCAGCTTAGTCCGGATGGGCGAAAAACTGTTTTTT. Its protein is CASSLVRMGEKLFF. This sequence joins TRBV7-2 and TRBJ1-4; D remains ambiguous. Germline loops: CDR1 SGHTA, CDR2 FQGNSA. Trimming cost V 1 base and J 8 bases, with 11 bases left between them. The CDR3 spans 14 residues.

The CDR3 coding sequence is TGTGCCTGGAGTGCCGGGACAGAAAGGTCCTACGAGCAGTACTTC. This encodes CAWSAGTERSYEQYF. This chain connects TRBV30 to TRBJ2-7; 7 bases map to TRBD1. This CDR3 is built from 15 residues. Germline V gene sequence: CDR1 GTSNPN, CDR2 SVGIG (reference sequence). Unmatched junction bases numbered 7, after V lost 1 base and J lost 1 base.

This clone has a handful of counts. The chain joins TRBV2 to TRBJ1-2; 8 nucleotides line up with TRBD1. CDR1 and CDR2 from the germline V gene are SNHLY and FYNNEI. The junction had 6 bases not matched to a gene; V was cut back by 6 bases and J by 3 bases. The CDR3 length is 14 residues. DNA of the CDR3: TGTGCCAGCAGCGACAGGGGTAACGACTATGGCTACACCTTC. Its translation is CASSDRGNDYGYTF.

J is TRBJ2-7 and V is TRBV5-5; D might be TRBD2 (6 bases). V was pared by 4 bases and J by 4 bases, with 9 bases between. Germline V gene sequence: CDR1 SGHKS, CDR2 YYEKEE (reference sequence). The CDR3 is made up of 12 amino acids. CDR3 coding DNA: TGTGCCAGCAGCCACGCGGGGTACGAGCAGTACTTC. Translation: CASSHAGYEQYF. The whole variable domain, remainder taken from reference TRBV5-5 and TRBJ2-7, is DAGVTQSPTHLIKTRGQQVTLRCSPISGHKSVSWYQQVLGQGPQFIFQYYEKEERGRGNFPDRFSARQFPNYSSELNVNALLLGDSALYLCASSHAGYEQYFGPGTRLTVT.

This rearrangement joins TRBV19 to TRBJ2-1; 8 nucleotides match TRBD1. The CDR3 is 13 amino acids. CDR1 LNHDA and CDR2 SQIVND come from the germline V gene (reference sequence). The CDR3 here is CGSGQGARNEQFF. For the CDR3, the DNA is TGTGGCTCAGGGCAGGGGGCTCGGAATGAGCAGTTCTTC.

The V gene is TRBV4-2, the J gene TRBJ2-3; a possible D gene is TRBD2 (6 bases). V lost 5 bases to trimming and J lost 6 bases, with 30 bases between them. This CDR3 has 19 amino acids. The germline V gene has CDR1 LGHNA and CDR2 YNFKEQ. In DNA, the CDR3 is TGTGCCAGCAGCTACACGTGGAGCGGGCGGTTGGGTAACTCTGATACGCAGTATTTT. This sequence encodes CASSYTWSGRLGNSDTQYF.

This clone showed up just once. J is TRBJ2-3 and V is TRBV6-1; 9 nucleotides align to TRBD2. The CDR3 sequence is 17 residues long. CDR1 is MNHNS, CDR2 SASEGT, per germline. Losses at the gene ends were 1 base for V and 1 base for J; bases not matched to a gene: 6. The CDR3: CASSEELAGVGTDTQYF. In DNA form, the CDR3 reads TGTGCCAGCAGTGAAGAGTTAGCGGGGGTCGGCACAGATACGCAGTATTTT.

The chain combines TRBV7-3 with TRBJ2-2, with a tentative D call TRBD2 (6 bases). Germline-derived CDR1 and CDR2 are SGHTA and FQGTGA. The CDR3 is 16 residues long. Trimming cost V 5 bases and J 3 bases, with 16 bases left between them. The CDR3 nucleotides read TGTGCCAGCAGCAGACTCGCGGGGTCGGACACCGGGGAGCTGTTTTTT. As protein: CASSRLAGSDTGELFF.